A single sample is the source of the 21 T cell receptor beta chains below, sequenced in a study of CD8+ T cells in alopecia areata. The sequencing template was cDNA reverse transcribed from extracted RNA. The data were produced by immunoSEQ multiplex PCR, yet TCRdb's version contains in-frame clones alone and is incomplete. The sample includes about 110,000 clones, 50% to 60% of them seen just once. Sequenced material: NKG2D-low CD8+ T cells sorted from blood. The receptors stem from a human donor with alopecia areata.

V is TRBV11-2 and J is TRBJ2-1, with TRBD2 identical over 10 bases. V lost 4 bases and J lost 6; bases outside the gene matches: 3. The CDR3 length is 14 residues. The germline gives CDR1 SGHAT, CDR2 FQNNGV. In nucleotides, the CDR3 is TGTGCCAGCAGCTCGTCTAGCGGGAGCAATGAGCAGTTCTTC. Its translation is CASSSSSGSNEQFF.

The rearrangement links TRBV11-3 to TRBJ2-7; D is perhaps TRBD1 (5 bases). CDR1 is SGHNT, CDR2 YENEEA, per germline. V was pared by 6 bases and J by 5 bases, with 8 bases between. CDR3 length equals 11 residues. The CDR3 nucleotides read TGTGCCAGCAGTTCAGGGAACGAGCAGTACTTC. Translated, it gives CASSSGNEQYF.

The chain recombines TRBV27 with TRBJ2-1; D gene unclear. V dropped 5 bases and J dropped 9 bases, with 17 bases sitting between them. From germline, CDR1 is MNHEY and CDR2 SMNVEV (reference sequence). The CDR3 length is 14 residues. CDR3 protein: CASSPRGSPGEQFF. CDR3 bases: TGTGCCAGCAGTCCCCGAGGAAGTCCGGGTGAGCAGTTCTTC.

The sample holds one count of this clone. This rearrangement joins TRBV27 to TRBJ1-4, with D hard to call. Trimming removed 6 bases at V and 7 bases at J, with 12 bases between. The CDR3 runs to 13 residues. CDR1 and CDR2 (germline): MNHEY, SMNVEV (reference sequence). The CDR3 region is CASSRRTGEKLFF. DNA of the CDR3: TGTGCCAGCAGCCGACGGACGGGTGAAAAACTGTTTTTT. Filled out from reference TRBV27 and TRBJ1-4, the complete variable domain reads EAQVTQNPRYLITVTGKKLTVTCSQNMNHEYMSWYRQDPGLGLRQIYYSMNVEVTDKGDVPEGYKVSRKEKRNFPLILESPSPNQTSLYFCASSRRTGEKLFFGSGTQLSVL.

V is TRBV5-1 and J is TRBJ2-1; the match to TRBD2 covers 7 bases. There are 15 residues in the CDR3. CDR1 and CDR2 (germline): SGHRS, YFSETQ. The V segment lost 1 base and the J segment 7 bases; nucleotides outside the gene matches: 8. CDR3 residues: CASSLSGLVVNEQFF. In nucleotides, the CDR3 is TGCGCCAGCAGCTTGTCCGGACTAGTCGTAAATGAGCAGTTCTTC. Drawing the rest from reference TRBV5-1 and TRBJ2-1, the complete variable domain is KAGVTQTPRYLIKTRGQQVTLSCSPISGHRSVSWYQQTPGQGLQFLFEYFSETQRNKGNFPGRFSGRQFSNSRSEMNVSTLELGDSALYLCASSLSGLVVNEQFFGPGTRLTVL.

The gene calls are TRBV7-9 and TRBJ2-7; no reliable D call. CDR1 and CDR2 (germline): SEHNR, FQNEAQ (reference sequence). There are 13 residues in the CDR3. The V and J ends lost 2 bases and 3 bases respectively, with 8 bases between them. CDR3 DNA: TGTGCCAGCAGCTTATATGGGTACTACGAGCAGTACTTC. It yields the protein CASSLYGYYEQYF.

This sequence joins TRBV5-1 and TRBJ2-1; 9 bases fit TRBD2. The CDR3 spans 16 residues. J was trimmed by 5 bases and V by 0 bases; bases with no gene match: 6. CDR1 and CDR2 (germline): SGHRS, YFSETQ. The DNA of the CDR3 is TGCGCCAGCAGCTTGGAGACTAGCGGATTCAACAATGAGCAGTTCTTC. This encodes CASSLETSGFNNEQFF.

V usage is TRBV11-2 and J usage is TRBJ2-2; weak D call: TRBD2 (5 bases). The CDR3 spans 16 residues. V was trimmed by 5 bases and J by 0 bases, leaving 13 bases between them. CDR1 SGHAT and CDR2 FQNNGV come from the germline V gene. In DNA form, the CDR3 reads TGTGCCAGCAGCCCGCTGGTGGACTCGAACACCGGGGAGCTGTTTTTT. Amino acid sequence: CASSPLVDSNTGELFF.

There are a few counts of this clone. The chain is built from TRBV28 and TRBJ1-2, with 7 bases identical to TRBD1. After removal of 6 bases from V and 4 bases from J, the junction contained 11 bases not matched to a gene. The CDR3 loop spans 15 amino acids. Germline CDR1 and CDR2: MDHEN and SYDVKM. The CDR3 DNA sequence: TGTGCCAGCAGCACACCTCACAGGGGATTCTATGGCTACACCTTC. It is translated as CASSTPHRGFYGYTF.

The chain has TRBV27 and TRBJ1-1; D is ambiguous. V lost 8 bases and J 1 base, leaving 5 bases between the germline ends. This CDR3 is 11 amino acids long. The V gene's germline CDR1 is MNHEY and CDR2 SMNVEV (reference sequence). The CDR3 is CASVGNTEAFF. The CDR3 DNA reads as TGTGCCAGCGTCGGGAACACTGAAGCTTTCTTT.

Only a few counts were recorded for this clone. This chain links TRBV27 with TRBJ2-7, with D tentatively TRBD1 (5 bases). This CDR3 contains 14 residues. Germline assignment: CDR1 MNHEY and CDR2 SMNVEV (reference sequence). V lost 3 bases and J lost 7, with 16 bases in between. The chain's CDR3 is CASSFTPGAGEQYF. The CDR3 coding sequence is TGTGCCAGCAGTTTCACACCCGGAGCAGGGGAGCAGTACTTC.

The CDR3 DNA sequence: TGCAGCGTTGAGGATACTGACATTGAAGCTTTCTTT. Translation: CSVEDTDIEAFF. The V and J genes are TRBV29-1 and TRBJ1-1; no firm D call. This CDR3 comprises 12 residues. The germline CDR1 and CDR2 sequences are SQVTM and ANQGSEA. The germline V and J ends were trimmed by 3 bases and 7 bases, with 12 bases remaining between them.

This chain joins TRBV13 and TRBJ2-5; TRBD1 matches at 11 bases. The CDR3 is 14 residues long. V was pared by 4 bases and J by 6 bases, with 4 bases of the junction left unmatched. CDR1 PRHDT and CDR2 FYEKMQ come from the germline V gene (reference sequence). The CDR3 region has the DNA TGTGCCAGCAGCTGGACAGGGGGCTCGAAGACCCAGTACTTC. Its translation: CASSWTGGSKTQYF.

This clone was recorded a few times. The chain has TRBV2 and TRBJ2-7; D tentatively reads TRBD1 or TRBD2 (5 bases each). The CDR3 covers 15 residues. CDR1 and CDR2 from the germline V gene are SNHLY and FYNNEI. The V end was cut by 4 bases, the J end by 7 bases, with 20 bases between. Written as DNA, the CDR3 is TGTGCCAGCAGTGGTTGGGGGATCGTCCCTTGGGAGCAGTACTTC. This sequence encodes CASSGWGIVPWEQYF. Looking up the rest from reference TRBV2 and TRBJ2-7 gives the full variable domain: EPEVTQTPSHQVTQMGQEVILRCVPISNHLYFYWYRQILGQKVEFLVSFYNNEISEKSEIFDDQFSVERPDGSNFTLKIRSTKLEDSAMYFCASSGWGIVPWEQYFGPGTRLTVT.

The chain couples TRBV27 to TRBJ1-1; D may be TRBD1 (5 bases). V was clipped by 4 bases and J by 4 bases, with 10 bases between them. Per germline, CDR1 MNHEY and CDR2 SMNVEV (reference sequence). The CDR3 spans 13 residues. The CDR3 sequence: CASSWAGTTEAFF. CDR3 DNA sequence: TGTGCCAGCAGTTGGGCAGGGACCACTGAAGCTTTCTTT.

CDR3 in amino acids: CASSLRALGGTNYEQYF. For the CDR3, the DNA is TGCGCCAGCAGCTTAAGGGCCCTCGGCGGGACTAACTACGAGCAGTACTTC. The V call is TRBV5-1, the J call TRBJ2-5, with 7 positions matching TRBD2. The J call may be mistaken, given a closer DNA end match to TRBJ2-7. The CDR3 covers 17 residues. Germline values: CDR1 SGHRS, CDR2 YFSETQ.

The CDR3 here is CASSLVSLSTDGYTF. The CDR3 bases are TGTGCCAGCAGCTTAGTTTCCTTGTCGACAGATGGCTACACCTTC. This chain joins TRBV7-6 and TRBJ1-2; possible D gene TRBD1, 5 bases. There are 15 residues in the CDR3. Trimming took off 1 base at V and 6 bases at J, with 15 bases between the two ends. Germline V gives CDR1 SGHVS, CDR2 FNYEAQ.

The chain uses TRBV7-9 and TRBJ1-1; D possibly corresponds to TRBD1 (5 bases). Per the germline V gene, CDR1 is SEHNR and CDR2 is FQNEAQ (reference sequence). The CDR3 consists of 13 residues. V lost 5 bases, J lost 7 bases, and 14 bases lay in between. The CDR3 DNA reads as TGTGCCAGCAGCCGGGGGGGAGGTGGTGAAGCTTTCTTT. Residues: CASSRGGGGEAFF.

The rearrangement joins TRBV11-2 to TRBJ2-1; D unclear. The CDR3 extends over 10 amino acids. Germline CDR1 and CDR2: SGHAT and FQNNGV. V lost 6 bases, J lost 7 bases, and 4 bases lay in between. The CDR3 sequence is CASRKNEQFF. In nucleotides, the CDR3 is TGTGCCAGCAGAAAAAATGAGCAGTTCTTC. The whole variable domain, remainder taken from reference TRBV11-2 and TRBJ2-1, is EAGVAQSPRYKIIEKRQSVAFWCNPISGHATLYWYQQILGQGPKLLIQFQNNGVVDDSQLPKDRFSAERLKGVDSTLKIQPAKLEDSAVYLCASRKNEQFFGPGTRLTVL.

This clone was observed a few times. V usage is TRBV4-1 and J usage is TRBJ2-4, with TRBD2 identical over 12 bases. The germline CDR1 and CDR2 sequences are MGHRA and YSYEKL. The CDR3 has 18 amino acids. V was clipped by 0 bases and J by 6 bases; unmatched bases: 9. The CDR3 nucleotides read TGCGCCAGCAGCCAAGAGGGGGCTAGCGGGAGGGGGAGAAACATTCAGTACTTC. This sequence encodes CASSQEGASGRGRNIQYF.

This clone was detected only a few times. This chain uses TRBV28 with TRBJ2-5; TRBD2 aligns across 13 bases. CDR1 is MDHEN and CDR2 is SYDVKM in the germline V gene. Trimming took 6 bases from V and 4 from J; bases not matched to a gene: 14. This CDR3 spans 18 amino acids. Written as DNA, the CDR3 is TGTGCCAGCAGGACGCGATTCGGACTAGCGGGAGTCCGAGAGACCCAGTACTTC. It codes for CASRTRFGLAGVRETQYF.